The clone carrying this T cell receptor (beta chain) showed up just once. Its antigen is undetermined. The CDR3 length is 17 residues. Trimming cost V 2 bases and J 2 bases; bases outside gene matches: 8. CDR1 is MNHNS and CDR2 is SASEGT in the germline V gene. This entry belongs to a study of T cell repertoires in cytomegalovirus infection. Looking at the study overall: CMV epitopes that were recently identified and HLA-C-restricted were used alongside well-studied HLA-B-restricted ones. Matching HLA type, along with CMV infection, was indicated by public TCR beta signatures. Whole-study findings and limits: Dominating the ex vivo response were TCR beta clonotypes that were CMV-specific and HLA-C-restricted. Individuals carrying CMV plus the relevant HLA were identified by cumulative frequency of public TCR beta families.

TCRdb reanalysed the reads using MiXCR and keeps one entry per CDR3 protein. Among 680,000 or so distinct CDR3 sequences, roughly 30% were seen once, and the ten largest hold 15% to 20%. The chain joins TRBV6-1 to TRBJ2-3; 9 positions agree with TRBD2. The specimen comprised cultured PBMCs, sampled from culture after CMV antigen stimulation. This sequence was found in a human donor in good health (CMV status not recorded). Some clones in this sample may be carry-over from other donors' samples. The DNA of the CDR3 is TGTGCCAGCAGTGAACGGTTAGCGGGGGCCTACACAGATACGCAGTATTTT. It specifies CASSERLAGAYTDTQYF.